Listed below are T cell receptor beta chains from one sample, sequenced in a study of graft-versus-host responses after intestinal transplantation. TCRdb keeps only in-frame clones here, not all; method: immunoSEQ multiplex PCR. The repertoire holds roughly 70,000 clones, with 80% to 95% as singletons. This specimen consisted of bone marrow, obtained 734 days after intestinal transplantation. All receptors derive from a human patient who received an intestinal transplant, so some T cells may come from the graft donor. Both conserved end residues are part of each CDR3.

>TRBV10-2|TRBJ2-3
CASSVAGRTDTQYF
>TRBV5-5|TRBJ2-7
CASSLAGASGDSYEQYF
>TRBV5-4|TRBJ2-7
CASSFGGILSYEQYF
>TRBV19|TRBJ1-5
CASSTLTGKGNQPQHF
>TRBV28|TRBJ2-7
CASSLSVAGGSYEQYF
>TRBV6-8|TRBJ2-1
CATNRVGEQFF
>TRBV6-5|TRBJ2-6
CASSYGGFGANVLTF
>TRBV7-9|TRBJ2-6
CASSSGGSPGANVLTF
>TRBV6-1|TRBJ1-4
CASSRQGSTNEKLFF
>TRBV12-5|TRBJ2-2
CASGFDRSGELFF
>TRBV6-5|TRBJ2-7
CASSRMGLAGSEQYF
>TRBV7-3|TRBJ2-1
CASSSLGTRSDEQFF
>TRBV29-1|TRBJ1-2
CSVERDTNNYGYTF
>TRBV28|TRBJ1-6
CASRQNNSPLHF
>TRBV29-1|TRBJ2-1
CSVEEVSESSYNEQFF
>TRBV4-1|TRBJ1-6
CASSQPTGALHF
>TRBV6-6|TRBJ2-1
CASSSGTSDSEQFF
>TRBV10-1|TRBJ2-7
CASSDPGTYYEQYF
>TRBV4-1|TRBJ2-7
CASSQPTGPRGYEQYF
>TRBV5-1|TRBJ1-2
CASSLSRPYGYTF
>TRBV10-3|TRBJ2-1
CAISEWENEQFF
>TRBV6-6|TRBJ2-7
CASSYSPGVHEQYF
>TRBV14|TRBJ2-1
CASSLDSSSYNEQFF
>TRBV5-1|TRBJ2-5
CASSLTGGGQETQYF
>TRBV28|TRBJ2-7
CASSLTDDEQYF
>TRBV29-1|TRBJ2-1
CSVVRGLHNNEQFF
>TRBV9|TRBJ2-3
CASSVKSGIETDTQYF
>TRBV7-3|TRBJ2-1
CASSFGIGGEYNEQFF
>TRBV19|TRBJ1-5
CASSIGPERGNQPQHF
>TRBV27|TRBJ1-6
CASSFWGRNSPLHF
>TRBV6-1|TRBJ1-1
CASSDDRPSTEAFF
>TRBV5-1|TRBJ2-7
CASTDRTGNPSREQYF
>TRBV5-1|TRBJ1-1
CASSLEGTASMLMNTEAFF
>TRBV5-1|TRBJ2-7
CASSLRGGDYEQYF
>TRBV27|TRBJ2-5
CASKLAGEVETQYF
>TRBV7-3|TRBJ1-1
CASSPSPASILNTEAFF
>TRBV2|TRBJ2-2
CASSEAQTSGVAGELFF
>TRBV27|TRBJ2-3
CASSSLAANTDTQYF
>TRBV5-6|TRBJ2-7
CASSLGRSSYEQYF
>TRBV5-4|TRBJ2-1
CASSTDRNEQFF
>TRBV5-4|TRBJ1-2
CASRVGGDYGYTF
>TRBV7-3|TRBJ2-7
CASSLSADSYEQYF
>TRBV2|TRBJ2-7
CASSEGWLYEQYF
>TRBV18|TRBJ2-5
CASSPVSGGEETQYF
>TRBV29-1|TRBJ2-5
CSVEELVGTSIETQYF
>TRBV6-5|TRBJ1-1
CASSPGGGTDEAFF
>TRBV10-3|TRBJ1-5
CAIVNRVSQPQHF
>TRBV6-1|TRBJ1-6
CASSGGTAKYNSPLHF
>TRBV2|TRBJ1-4
CASSDSAGRGEKLFF
>TRBV7-3|TRBJ2-2
CASSLTSGFTGELFF